This TCR beta chain stems from a study of T cell clonality in common variable immunodeficiency. Germline lookup yields CDR1 SGHDN and CDR2 FVKESK. The V and J ends lost 4 bases and 0 bases respectively, with 7 bases between them. This CDR3 comprises 13 residues. This clone was counted many times. The read ends 3 residues shy of where the CDR3 ends; the end is completed using the germline J gene. TCRdb's table, derived via immunoSEQ multiplex PCR, lists solely in-frame clones and lacks some. The table records 40,000 to 50,000 clones without singletons, the ten largest covering about 5.9%. The sample was peripheral blood mononuclear cells. The clonotype comes from a person aged 18-70 years in good health. The rearrangement joins TRBV14 to TRBJ2-7; maybe TRBD1 (5 bases). CDR3 bases read: TGTGCCAGCAGCCTTGGACACTCCTACGAG. This codes for CASSLGHSYE. The whole CDR3 protein reads CASSLGHSYEQYF.